These 30 T cell receptor beta chains were all obtained from the same sample, sequenced in a study of T cell repertoires in cytomegalovirus infection. Each CDR3 protein is one row after TCRdb ran MiXCR on the reads. The sample has about 400,000 distinct CDR3 sequences; nearly 35% are singletons. Their recognized antigens are unknown. The sequencing used cultured PBMCs, collected from culture after CMV antigen stimulation. Source of these receptors: a human donor in good health (CMV status not recorded). Some clones in this sample may be carry-over from other donors' samples.

This clonotype came up a few times. The chain combines TRBV7-8 with TRBJ1-4, with 7 positions matching TRBD1. The CDR3 is 16 amino acids. V gave up 1 base and J gave up 7 bases; unmatched junction bases: 9. The germline V gene encodes CDR1 SGHVS and CDR2 FQNEAQ. CDR3 amino acids: CASSLDRDRAAEKLFF. For the CDR3, the DNA is TGTGCCAGCAGCTTAGATCGTGACAGGGCGGCTGAAAAACTGTTTTTT.

The V gene is TRBV6-1, the J gene TRBJ2-2; 13 nucleotides agree with TRBD2. The length of the CDR3 is 15 residues. The germline V gene has CDR1 MNHNS and CDR2 SASEGT. Trimming cost V 5 bases and J 6 bases; bases outside gene matches: 3. The CDR3 DNA reads as TGTGCCAGCAGTCAACTAGCGGGAGGGGCCGGGGAGCTGTTTTTT. Residues: CASSQLAGGAGELFF.

The chain combines TRBV6-6 with TRBJ2-3; 13 positions match TRBD2. Trimming took 4 bases from V and 3 from J; bases not matched to a gene: 7. Germline-derived CDR1 and CDR2 are MNHNY and SVGAGI (reference sequence). This CDR3 has 17 amino acids. The CDR3 sequence is CASSFVLAGGKTDTQYF. CDR3 in DNA: TGTGCCAGCAGTTTCGTACTAGCGGGAGGGAAGACAGATACGCAGTATTTT.

The V and J genes are TRBV25-1 and TRBJ2-1; 11 bases align to TRBD2. CDR1 and CDR2 from the germline V gene are MGHDK and SYGVNS. V dropped 2 bases and J dropped 6; count of bases not matched to a gene: 15. The CDR3 extends over 19 amino acids. The CDR3, as DNA: TGTGCCAGCAGTGAAGCGGGACTAGCGGCAGACCTACCTCTCAATGAGCAGTTCTTC. It is translated as CASSEAGLAADLPLNEQFF.

The chain carries TRBV28 and TRBJ2-1; 9 bases map to TRBD2. Germline V lookup: CDR1 MDHEN, CDR2 SYDVKM. The CDR3 has 15 amino acids. With 6 bases clipped from V and 5 bases from J, the junction kept 8 bases outside the gene matches. CDR3 coding DNA: TGTGCCAGCAGCCACTGGCGGGAGGGGGACAATGAGCAGTTCTTC. Protein: CASSHWREGDNEQFF.

The chain uses TRBV6-2 or TRBV6-3 and TRBJ2-7; 7 nucleotides agree with TRBD2. Germline values: CDR1 MNHEY, CDR2 SVGEGT. With 8 bases clipped from V and 3 bases from J, the junction kept 7 bases outside the gene matches. This CDR3 is 13 amino acids long. Written as DNA, the CDR3 is TGTGCCAGCCGCCGGAGCGGGAACTACGAGCAGTACGTC. Translating it yields CASRRSGNYEQYV.

The chain employs TRBV7-8 and TRBJ2-7; 7 bases agree with TRBD2. Trimming took 0 bases from V and 7 from J; bases not matched to a gene: 6. CDR3 length: 14 residues. Germline values: CDR1 SGHVS, CDR2 FQNEAQ. The CDR3 loop is CASSLASGWGEQYF. Here the CDR3 DNA reads TGTGCCAGCAGCTTAGCTAGCGGGTGGGGGGAGCAGTACTTC.

This clonotype has ten or more counts. This chain uses TRBV10-1 with TRBJ2-1; D is unclear. Germline CDR1 is WNHNN and CDR2 is SYGVQD (reference sequence). V gave up 6 bases and J gave up 7 bases, with 16 bases separating them. The CDR3 extends over 14 amino acids. The CDR3 DNA follows: TGCGCCAGCAGCCCGGATGTCCCCGGGAATGAGCAGTTCTTC. Translation gives CASSPDVPGNEQFF.

The chain uses TRBV5-1 and TRBJ2-1; no definite D call. The V and J ends lost 3 bases and 0 bases respectively, with 10 bases between them. Germline assignment: CDR1 SGHRS and CDR2 YFSETQ. The CDR3 has 15 residues. The CDR3 bases are TGCGCCAGCAGCTCAGACTTAGGCTCCTACAATGAGCAGTTCTTC. Translation: CASSSDLGSYNEQFF. The variable domain in full, completed from reference TRBV5-1 and TRBJ2-1, reads KAGVTQTPRYLIKTRGQQVTLSCSPISGHRSVSWYQQTPGQGLQFLFEYFSETQRNKGNFPGRFSGRQFSNSRSEMNVSTLELGDSALYLCASSSDLGSYNEQFFGPGTRLTVL.

The V call is TRBV28, the J call TRBJ2-2; TRBD2 agrees at 11 bases. This CDR3 is 17 amino acids long. Germline V lookup: CDR1 MDHEN, CDR2 SYDVKM. Trimming removed 5 bases from V and 5 bases from J; junction bases left unmatched: 10. In nucleotides, the CDR3 is TGTGCCAGCAGTCCCCCTTTGGGACTAGCGGCAACCGGGGAGCTGTTTTTT. It specifies CASSPPLGLAATGELFF.

This chain links TRBV19 with TRBJ1-5; perhaps TRBD1 as D (6 bases). Trimming left V 7 bases short and J 2 bases short, with 15 bases between. Looked up from germline, CDR1 is LNHDA and CDR2 is SQIVND (reference sequence). This CDR3 spans 15 amino acids. CDR3 sequence: CASKTGPRGNQPQHF. As DNA, the CDR3 is TGTGCCAGTAAGACAGGCCCGAGGGGCAATCAGCCCCAGCATTTT. Based on the CDR3 plus reference TRBV19 and TRBJ1-5, the full variable domain is DGGITQSPKYLFRKEGQNVTLSCEQNLNHDAMYWYRQDPGQGLRLIYYSQIVNDFQKGDIAEGYSVSREKKESFPLTVTSAQKNPTAFYLCASKTGPRGNQPQHFGDGTRLSIL.

V gene TRBV6-1 combines with J gene TRBJ2-7; D is uncertain. The CDR3 is 12 residues long. Looked up from germline, CDR1 is MNHNS and CDR2 is SASEGT. Deletions cut 6 bases from V and 4 bases from J, with 10 bases between. The CDR3 nucleotides are TGTGCCAGCAGGAACGCTTGGTACGAGCAGTACTTC. Translating gives CASRNAWYEQYF.

This clonotype was detected many times. The chain carries TRBV5-6 and TRBJ2-5, with TRBD2 matching over 12 bases. V shed 5 bases, J shed 5 bases, and the junction held 4 bases outside the gene matches. The CDR3 is 14 residues long. The germline CDR1 and CDR2 sequences are SGHDT and YYEEEE. In DNA, the CDR3 is TGTGCCAGCAGTCTAGCGGGAGGGCAGGAGACCCAGTACTTC. Translation: CASSLAGGQETQYF.

The chain recombines TRBV20-1 with TRBJ1-1, with D uncertain. V gave up 5 bases and J gave up 4 bases, with 20 bases separating them. This CDR3 is 15 amino acids long. The germline V gene encodes CDR1 DFQATT and CDR2 SNEGSKA (reference sequence). The CDR3 DNA reads as TGCAGTGCTCCTGCGGGTCGGTTTCGGGGCACTGAAGCTTTCTTT. Protein product: CSAPAGRFRGTEAFF.

This chain uses TRBV7-2 with TRBJ2-2; no firm D call. Per germline, CDR1 SGHTA and CDR2 FQGNSA. CDR3 size: 14 residues. V gave up 6 bases and J gave up 4 bases, with 12 bases separating them. The CDR3 region has the DNA TGTGCCAGCAGTGTATCGGCGCCCACCGGGGAGCTGTTTTTT. This codes for CASSVSAPTGELFF.

The V and J genes are TRBV20-1 and TRBJ2-3; 8 bases agree with TRBD2. This CDR3 spans 13 amino acids. Germline V gene lookup returns CDR1 DFQATT and CDR2 SNEGSKA (reference sequence). V was pared by 5 bases and J by 1 base, with 2 bases of the junction left unmatched. The CDR3 DNA follows: TGCAGTGCTTCGACTAGCGGCACAGATACGCAGTATTTT. Translated: CSASTSGTDTQYF.

A few counts support this clonotype. The V and J genes are TRBV7-2 and TRBJ2-4, with TRBD1 matching over 11 bases. There are 17 residues in the CDR3. With 4 bases clipped from V and 4 bases from J, the junction kept 9 bases outside the gene matches. Germline CDR1 and CDR2: SGHTA and FQGNSA. CDR3 amino acids: CASSSPGQGGQKNIQYF. The CDR3 DNA is TGTGCCAGCAGCTCTCCGGGACAGGGGGGGCAAAAAAACATTCAGTACTTC.

The V and J genes are TRBV15 and TRBJ2-7, with 10 nucleotides matching TRBD2. The CDR3 loop spans 14 amino acids. J gave up 3 bases and V 5 bases, and 4 bases lay outside the gene matches. Looked up from germline, CDR1 is LNHNV and CDR2 is YYDKDF (reference sequence). CDR3 sequence (DNA): TGTGCCACCAGCCCGGCTAGCGGGAGCTACGAGCAGTACTTC. Translation gives CATSPASGSYEQYF.

This chain joins TRBV24-1 and TRBJ2-3, with TRBD2 identical over 7 bases. The CDR3 is 15 amino acids. The germline V gene encodes CDR1 KGHDR and CDR2 SFDVKD. V was pared by 4 bases and J by 5 bases, with 8 bases of the junction left unmatched. The CDR3 DNA is TGTGCCACCAGTGACACGCGGGAGATGGTAGATACGCAGTATTTT. Its protein product is CATSDTREMVDTQYF.

The chain combines TRBV6-6 with TRBJ2-5, with TRBD1 as a possible D gene (5 bases). The germline V and J ends were trimmed by 8 bases and 2 bases, with 12 bases remaining between them. This CDR3 is 13 amino acids long. The germline V gene encodes CDR1 MNHNY and CDR2 SVGAGI (reference sequence). CDR3: CASRTRPQETQYF. DNA of the CDR3: TGTGCCAGCCGGACACGTCCTCAAGAGACCCAGTACTTC.

This clonotype was observed a handful of times. The J gene is TRBJ2-1, the V gene TRBV6-4; D gene unclear. The CDR3 has 14 amino acids. With 4 bases removed from V and 2 bases from J, the gap between germline ends came to 9 bases. The germline V gene has CDR1 MRHNA and CDR2 SNTAGT. The CDR3 DNA follows: TGTGCCAGCAGTGTCGACCAGACCTACAATGAGCAGTTCTTC. It translates to CASSVDQTYNEQFF.

The sample holds a few counts of this clonotype. The rearrangement links TRBV7-8 to TRBJ2-7, with a weak D call TRBD2 (5 bases). CDR1 is SGHVS and CDR2 is FQNEAQ in the germline V gene. The CDR3 has 13 amino acids. Trimming removed 2 bases at V and 6 bases at J, with 11 bases between. The CDR3 sequence is CASSLYGDGEQYV. The CDR3 region has the DNA TGTGCCAGCAGCTTATACGGGGATGGCGAGCAGTACGTC.

The rearrangement joins TRBV19 to TRBJ2-1, with D unresolved. The V gene's germline CDR1 is LNHDA and CDR2 SQIVND (reference sequence). CDR3 size: 14 residues. Trimming stripped 6 bases from V and 3 bases from J, with 12 bases between. The CDR3 nucleotides are TGTGCCAGTAGGCCCAGTGGCGGCTACAATGAGCAGTTCTTC. Protein: CASRPSGGYNEQFF.

This clonotype turned up a few times. The chain has TRBV2 and TRBJ2-5; no clear D gene. CDR3 length equals 12 residues. Trimming took 1 base from V and 1 from J, leaving 1 base between them. CDR1 is SNHLY, CDR2 FYNNEI, per germline. The CDR3 nucleotides are TGTGCCAGCAGTGAAGGCCAAGAGACCCAGTACTTC. Translating gives CASSEGQETQYF.

This clonotype was seen many times. The chain has TRBV7-2 and TRBJ1-2, with D possibly matching TRBD1 (6 bases). CDR3 length: 11 amino acids. Trimming removed 3 bases at V and 8 bases at J, with 7 bases between. Germline CDR1 and CDR2: SGHTA and FQGNSA. The CDR3 protein is CASSFRGGYTF. The CDR3 coding sequence is TGTGCCAGCAGCTTCAGGGGCGGCTACACCTTC. Supplemented by reference TRBV7-2 and TRBJ1-2, the full variable domain reads GAGVSQSPSNKVTEKGKDVELRCDPISGHTALYWYRQSLGQGLEFLIYFQGNSAPDKSGLPSDRFSAERTGGSVSTLTIQRTQQEDSAVYLCASSFRGGYTFGSGTRLTVV.

The chain joins TRBV10-3 to TRBJ1-5; a possible D gene is TRBD1 (6 bases). There are 13 residues in the CDR3. The V end lost 3 bases, the J end lost 7 bases, and 10 bases lay between the germline ends. Germline lookup yields CDR1 ENHRY and CDR2 SYGVKD. CDR3 region: CAISDGGAQPQHF. The CDR3 nucleotides are TGTGCCATCAGTGATGGGGGCGCCCAGCCCCAGCATTTT.

In this sample, this clonotype turned up once. The rearrangement links TRBV4-1 to TRBJ2-2; 9 bases are shared with TRBD1. The V segment lost 4 bases and the J segment 6 bases; nucleotides outside the gene matches: 12. The germline gives CDR1 MGHRA, CDR2 YSYEKL. The CDR3 loop spans 17 amino acids. CDR3 in amino acids: CASSLPGQGPYAGELFF. The CDR3 DNA reads as TGCGCCAGCAGCCTCCCGGGACAGGGCCCCTATGCCGGGGAGCTGTTTTTT.

This chain joins TRBV20-1 and TRBJ2-3, with 7 bases that match TRBD2. The CDR3 extends over 16 amino acids. V lost 4 bases, J lost 2 bases, and 12 bases stayed unmatched. Germline CDR1 reads DFQATT; CDR2 reads SNEGSKA (reference sequence). The CDR3 nucleotides read TGCAGTGCTATCCGAGGTGGGCGGGGGACCACAGATACGCAGTATTTT. This sequence encodes CSAIRGGRGTTDTQYF.

There are a few counts of this clonotype. The CDR3, as DNA: TGTGCCAGCAGCTTCCCGGGACGGATGAATAGGCAGTTCTTC. Protein product: CASSFPGRMNRQFF. This rearrangement joins TRBV5-4 to TRBJ2-1; D may correspond to TRBD1 or TRBD2 (5 bases each). V was shortened by 2 bases and J by 12 bases, with 18 bases between the two germline ends. CDR1 and CDR2 (germline): SGHNT, YYREEE (reference sequence). The CDR3 consists of 14 residues.

The chain carries TRBV30 and TRBJ1-3, with D uncertain. V lost 8 bases and J 0 bases, leaving 11 bases between the germline ends. CDR3 size: 13 residues. Germline V gene lookup returns CDR1 GTSNPN and CDR2 SVGIG (reference sequence). CDR3 in DNA: TGTGCCCGACGGGCCCACTCTGGAAACACCATATATTTT. Translation gives CARRAHSGNTIYF.